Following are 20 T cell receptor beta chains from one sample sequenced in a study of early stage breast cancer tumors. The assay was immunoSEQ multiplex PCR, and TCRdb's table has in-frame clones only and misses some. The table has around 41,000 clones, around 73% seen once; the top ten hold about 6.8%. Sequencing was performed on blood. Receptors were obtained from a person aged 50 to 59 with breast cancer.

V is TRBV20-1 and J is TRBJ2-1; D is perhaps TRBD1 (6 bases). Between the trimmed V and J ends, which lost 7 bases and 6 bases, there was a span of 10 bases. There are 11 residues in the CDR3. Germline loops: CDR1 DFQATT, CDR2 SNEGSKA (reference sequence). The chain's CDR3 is CSGRGGNEQFF. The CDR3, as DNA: TGCAGTGGAAGAGGGGGCAATGAGCAGTTCTTC.

The CDR3 sequence: CASSVKESSGNTIYF. DNA for the CDR3: TGTGCCAGCAGCGTTAAGGAGAGCTCTGGAAACACCATATATTTT. This chain connects TRBV9 to TRBJ1-3, with D unresolved. V was trimmed by 2 bases and J by 0 bases, leaving 9 bases between them. Germline assignment: CDR1 SGDLS and CDR2 YYNGEE. This CDR3 is built from 15 residues.

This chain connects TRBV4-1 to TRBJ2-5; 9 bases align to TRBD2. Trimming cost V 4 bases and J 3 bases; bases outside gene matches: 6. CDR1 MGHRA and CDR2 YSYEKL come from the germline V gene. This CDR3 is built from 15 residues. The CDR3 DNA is TGCGCCAGCAGCCCAGGGACTAGCAGGGAAGAGACCCAGTACTTC. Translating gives CASSPGTSREETQYF.

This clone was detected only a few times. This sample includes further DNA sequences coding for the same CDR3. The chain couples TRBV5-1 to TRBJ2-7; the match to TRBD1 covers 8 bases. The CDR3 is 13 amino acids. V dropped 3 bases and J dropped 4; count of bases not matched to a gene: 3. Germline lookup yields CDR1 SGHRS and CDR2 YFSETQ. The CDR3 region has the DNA TGCGCCAGCAGCTCCAGACAGGGGTACGAGCAGTACTTC. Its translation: CASSSRQGYEQYF.

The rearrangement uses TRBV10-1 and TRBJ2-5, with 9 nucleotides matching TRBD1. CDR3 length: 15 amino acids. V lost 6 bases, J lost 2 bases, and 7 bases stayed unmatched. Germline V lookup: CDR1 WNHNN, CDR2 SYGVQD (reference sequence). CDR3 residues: CASSSGQGKQETQYF. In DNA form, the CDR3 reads TGCGCCAGCAGCTCGGGACAGGGCAAACAAGAGACCCAGTACTTC.

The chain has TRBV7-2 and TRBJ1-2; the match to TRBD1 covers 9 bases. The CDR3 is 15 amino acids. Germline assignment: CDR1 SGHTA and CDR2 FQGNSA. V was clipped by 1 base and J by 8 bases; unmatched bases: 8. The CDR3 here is CASSLGGTGLKGYTF. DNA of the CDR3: TGTGCCAGCAGCTTAGGAGGGACAGGGCTGAAAGGCTACACCTTC.

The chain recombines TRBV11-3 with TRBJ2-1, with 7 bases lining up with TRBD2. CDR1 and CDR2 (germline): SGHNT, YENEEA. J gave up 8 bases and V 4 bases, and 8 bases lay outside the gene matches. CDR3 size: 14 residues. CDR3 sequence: CASSSLAVLDEQFF. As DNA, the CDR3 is TGTGCCAGCAGCTCGCTAGCGGTTTTAGATGAGCAGTTCTTC. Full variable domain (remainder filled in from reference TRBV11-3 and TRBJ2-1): EAGVVQSPRYKIIEKKQPVAFWCNPISGHNTLYWYLQNLGQGPELLIRYENEEAVDDSQLPKDRFSAERLKGVDSTLKIQPAELGDSAVYLCASSSLAVLDEQFFGPGTRLTVL.

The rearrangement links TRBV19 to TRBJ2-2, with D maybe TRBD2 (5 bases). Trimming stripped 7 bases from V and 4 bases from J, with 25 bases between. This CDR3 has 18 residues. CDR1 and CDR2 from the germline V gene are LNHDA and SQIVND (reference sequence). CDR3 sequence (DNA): TGTGCCAGTACGTCTTCAGCGTCGAGGGTCTACAGCACCGGGGAGCTGTTTTTT. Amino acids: CASTSSASRVYSTGELFF.

CDR3 sequence: CSHGENTEAFF. The CDR3 DNA reads TGCAGCCACGGAGAGAACACTGAAGCTTTCTTT. The chain couples TRBV29-1 to TRBJ1-1; D gene unclear. The V and J ends lost 8 bases and 1 base respectively, with 8 bases between them. The CDR3 is 11 amino acids. Germline CDR1 SQVTM, CDR2 ANQGSEA.

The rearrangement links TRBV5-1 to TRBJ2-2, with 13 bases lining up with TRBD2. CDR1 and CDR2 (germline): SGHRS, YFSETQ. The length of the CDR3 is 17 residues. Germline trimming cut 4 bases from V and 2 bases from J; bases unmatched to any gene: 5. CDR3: CASSPTSGGSNTGELFF. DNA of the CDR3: TGCGCCAGCAGCCCGACTAGCGGGGGGTCAAACACCGGGGAGCTGTTTTTT.

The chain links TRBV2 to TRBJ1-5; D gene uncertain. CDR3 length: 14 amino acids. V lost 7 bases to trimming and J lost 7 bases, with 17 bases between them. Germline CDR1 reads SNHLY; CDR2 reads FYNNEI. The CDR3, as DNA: TGTGCCAGCACGGGCGGCAAGGGAGGCCAGCCCCAGCATTTT. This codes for CASTGGKGGQPQHF.

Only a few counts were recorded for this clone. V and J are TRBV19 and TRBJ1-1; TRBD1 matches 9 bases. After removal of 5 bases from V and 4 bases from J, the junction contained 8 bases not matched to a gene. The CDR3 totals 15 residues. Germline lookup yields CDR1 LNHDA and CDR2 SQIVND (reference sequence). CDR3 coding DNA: TGTGCCAGTAGTGGGTGGACAGGGGTGCCCACTGAAGCTTTCTTT. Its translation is CASSGWTGVPTEAFF.

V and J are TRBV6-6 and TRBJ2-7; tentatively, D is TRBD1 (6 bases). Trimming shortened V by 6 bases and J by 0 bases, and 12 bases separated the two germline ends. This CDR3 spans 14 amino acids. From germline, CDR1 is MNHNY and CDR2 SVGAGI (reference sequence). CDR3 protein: CASRPGQNSYEQYF. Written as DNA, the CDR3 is TGTGCCAGCAGACCAGGACAGAACTCCTACGAGCAGTACTTC.

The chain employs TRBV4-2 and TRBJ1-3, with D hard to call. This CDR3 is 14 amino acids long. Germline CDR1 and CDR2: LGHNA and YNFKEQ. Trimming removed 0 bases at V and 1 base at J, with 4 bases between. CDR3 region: CASSQERSGNTIYF. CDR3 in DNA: TGTGCCAGCAGCCAAGAGCGTTCTGGAAACACCATATATTTT.

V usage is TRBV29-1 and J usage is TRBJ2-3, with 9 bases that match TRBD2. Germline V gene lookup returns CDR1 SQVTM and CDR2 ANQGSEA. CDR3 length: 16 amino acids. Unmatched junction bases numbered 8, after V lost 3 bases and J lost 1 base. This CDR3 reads CSVEGGRDWGTDTQYF. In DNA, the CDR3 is TGCAGCGTTGAGGGCGGGAGGGACTGGGGCACAGATACGCAGTATTTT.

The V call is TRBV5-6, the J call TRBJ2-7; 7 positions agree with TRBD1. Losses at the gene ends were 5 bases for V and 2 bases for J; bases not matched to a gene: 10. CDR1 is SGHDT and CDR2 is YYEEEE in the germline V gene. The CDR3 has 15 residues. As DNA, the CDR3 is TGTGCCAGCAGTTACTGGACAGGAAAACCCTACGAGCAGTACTTC. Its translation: CASSYWTGKPYEQYF.

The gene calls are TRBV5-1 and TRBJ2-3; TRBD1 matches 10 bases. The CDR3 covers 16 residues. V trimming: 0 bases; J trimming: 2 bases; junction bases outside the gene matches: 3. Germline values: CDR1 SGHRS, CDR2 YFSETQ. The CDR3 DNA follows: TGCGCCAGCAGCTTGGGGACAGGGGGTGTCACAGATACGCAGTATTTT. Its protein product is CASSLGTGGVTDTQYF.

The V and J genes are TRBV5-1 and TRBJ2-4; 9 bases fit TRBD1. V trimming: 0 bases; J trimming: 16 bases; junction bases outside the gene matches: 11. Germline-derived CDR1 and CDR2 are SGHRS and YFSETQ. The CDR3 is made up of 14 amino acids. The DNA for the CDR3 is TGCGCCAGCAGCTTGGGCCAAGACAGGGGGAATTTTTACTTC. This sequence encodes CASSLGQDRGNFYF.

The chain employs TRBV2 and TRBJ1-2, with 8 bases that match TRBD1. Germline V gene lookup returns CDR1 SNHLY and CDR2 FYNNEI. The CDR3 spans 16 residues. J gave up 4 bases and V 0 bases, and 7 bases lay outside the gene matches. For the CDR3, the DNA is TGTGCCAGCAGTGAAGCGGACAGGGTTGGTTTCTATGGCTACACCTTC. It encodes CASSEADRVGFYGYTF.

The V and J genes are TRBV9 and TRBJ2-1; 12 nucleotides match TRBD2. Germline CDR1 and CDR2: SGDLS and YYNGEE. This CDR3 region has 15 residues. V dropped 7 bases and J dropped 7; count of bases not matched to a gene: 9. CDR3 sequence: CASAPGLAGNNEQFF. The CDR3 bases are TGTGCCAGCGCCCCCGGACTAGCGGGAAATAATGAGCAGTTCTTC.